This T cell receptor (beta chain) was recorded in a study of CD8+CD57+ T cells in acquired aplastic anemia. About the study: Mean DNA quantity obtained from sorted CD4+ and CD8+ cells was about 3.5 ug.

The TCR beta profiling, which covered VDJ combination and CDR3 sequence, was carried out using genomic DNA as the template. TCRdb re-called the reads with MiXCR, one entry per CDR3 protein. This sample has about 200,000 distinct CDR3 sequences, with more than 55% found just once. Individuals selected for sequencing had exhibited CD8+CD57+ cell expansion on flow cytometry. The table lists this clonotype with a count of one. The CDR3 covers 15 residues. The V gene's germline CDR1 is LNHNV and CDR2 YYDKDF (reference sequence). The V and J ends lost 3 bases and 9 bases, in that order; junction bases with no gene match: 9.

The clonotype comes from a human donor with aplastic anemia. The V gene is TRBV15, the J gene TRBJ2-1; 9 bases fit TRBD2. The source material was sorted CD4+, CD8+, or CD8+CD57+ T cells (not recorded which) from PBMCs. The CDR3 sequence: CATSSETSGWREQFF. CDR3 coding DNA: TGTGCCACCAGCAGCGAAACTAGCGGGTGGCGTGAGCAGTTCTTC.